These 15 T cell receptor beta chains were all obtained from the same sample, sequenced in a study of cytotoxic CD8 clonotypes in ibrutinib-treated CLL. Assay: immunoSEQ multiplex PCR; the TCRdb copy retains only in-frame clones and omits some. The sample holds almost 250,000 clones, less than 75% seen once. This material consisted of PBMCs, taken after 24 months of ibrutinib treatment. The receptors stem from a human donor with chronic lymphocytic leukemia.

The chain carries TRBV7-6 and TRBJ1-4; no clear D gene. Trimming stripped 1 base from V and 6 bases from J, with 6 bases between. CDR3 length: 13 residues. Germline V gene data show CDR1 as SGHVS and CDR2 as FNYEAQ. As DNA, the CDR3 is TGTGCCAGCAGCTTAGTGGAAGATGAAAAACTGTTTTTT. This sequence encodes CASSLVEDEKLFF.

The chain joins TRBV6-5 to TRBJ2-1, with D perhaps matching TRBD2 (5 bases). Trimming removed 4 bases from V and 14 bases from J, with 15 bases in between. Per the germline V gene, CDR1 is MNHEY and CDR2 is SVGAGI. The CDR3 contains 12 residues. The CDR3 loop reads CASSFSGNREFF. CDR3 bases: TGTGCCAGCAGTTTTTCCGGGAATAGGGAGTTCTTC.

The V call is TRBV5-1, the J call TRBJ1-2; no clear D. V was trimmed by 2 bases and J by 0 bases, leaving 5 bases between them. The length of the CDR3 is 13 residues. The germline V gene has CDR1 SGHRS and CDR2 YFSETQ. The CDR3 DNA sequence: TGCGCCAGCAGCTTCGGCGCTAACTATGGCTACACCTTC. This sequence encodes CASSFGANYGYTF.

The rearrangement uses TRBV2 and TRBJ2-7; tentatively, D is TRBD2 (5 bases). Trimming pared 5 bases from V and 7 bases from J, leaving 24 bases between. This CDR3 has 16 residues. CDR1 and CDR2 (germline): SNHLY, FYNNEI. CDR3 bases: TGTGCCAGCAGTACCGACCTACTAGTCCTCGGCCCGGAGCAGTACTTC. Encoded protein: CASSTDLLVLGPEQYF. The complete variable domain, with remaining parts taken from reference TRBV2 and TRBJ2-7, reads EPEVTQTPSHQVTQMGQEVILRCVPISNHLYFYWYRQILGQKVEFLVSFYNNEISEKSEIFDDQFSVERPDGSNFTLKIRSTKLEDSAMYFCASSTDLLVLGPEQYFGPGTRLTVT.

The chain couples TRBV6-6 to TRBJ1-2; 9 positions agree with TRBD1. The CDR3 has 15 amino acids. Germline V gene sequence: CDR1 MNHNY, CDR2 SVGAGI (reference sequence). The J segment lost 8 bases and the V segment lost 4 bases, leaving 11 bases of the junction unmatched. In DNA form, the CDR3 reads TGTGCCAGCAGTTGGGACAGGGACCCAGGGAGGGGCTACACCTTC. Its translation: CASSWDRDPGRGYTF.

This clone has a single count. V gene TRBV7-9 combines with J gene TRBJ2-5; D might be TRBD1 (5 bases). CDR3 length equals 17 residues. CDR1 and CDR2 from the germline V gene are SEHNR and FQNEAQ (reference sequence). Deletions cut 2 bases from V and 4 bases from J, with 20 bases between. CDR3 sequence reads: CASSLPLRVGVGETQYF. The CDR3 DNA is TGTGCCAGCAGCTTACCCTTACGAGTAGGGGTTGGAGAGACCCAGTACTTC.

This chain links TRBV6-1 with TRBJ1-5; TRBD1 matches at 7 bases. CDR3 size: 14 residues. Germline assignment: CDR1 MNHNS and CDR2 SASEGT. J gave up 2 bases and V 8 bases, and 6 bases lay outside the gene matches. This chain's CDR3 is CASDLRGRNQPQHF. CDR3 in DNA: TGTGCCAGCGACCTTAGGGGGCGCAATCAGCCCCAGCATTTT.

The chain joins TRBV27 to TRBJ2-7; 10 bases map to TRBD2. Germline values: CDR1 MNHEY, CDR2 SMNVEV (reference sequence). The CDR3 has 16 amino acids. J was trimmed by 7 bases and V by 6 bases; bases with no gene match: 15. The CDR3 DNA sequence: TGTGCCAGCAGCTTACTTTGGACTAGCGGTTCTGGGGAGCAGTACTTC. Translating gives CASSLLWTSGSGEQYF.

CDR3 in DNA: TGTGCCATCACGTCAGGAACAGAGCTAGGCTACACCTTC. It yields the protein CAITSGTELGYTF. This rearrangement joins TRBV10-3 to TRBJ1-2; D gene unclear. This CDR3 is built from 13 residues. CDR1 and CDR2 from the germline V gene are ENHRY and SYGVKD. V dropped 7 bases and J dropped 8 bases, with 17 bases sitting between them.

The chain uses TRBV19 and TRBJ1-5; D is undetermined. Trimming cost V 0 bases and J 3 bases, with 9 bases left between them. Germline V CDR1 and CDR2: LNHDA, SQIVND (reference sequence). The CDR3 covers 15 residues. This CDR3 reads CASSIDRRANQPQHF. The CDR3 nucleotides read TGTGCCAGTAGTATAGATAGGAGGGCCAATCAGCCCCAGCATTTT.

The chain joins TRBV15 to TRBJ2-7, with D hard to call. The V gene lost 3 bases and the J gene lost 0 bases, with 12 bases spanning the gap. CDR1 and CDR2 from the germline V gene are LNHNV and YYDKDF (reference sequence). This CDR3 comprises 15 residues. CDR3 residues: CATSRNLQASYEQYF. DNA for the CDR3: TGTGCCACCAGCAGGAACCTTCAGGCCTCCTACGAGCAGTACTTC.

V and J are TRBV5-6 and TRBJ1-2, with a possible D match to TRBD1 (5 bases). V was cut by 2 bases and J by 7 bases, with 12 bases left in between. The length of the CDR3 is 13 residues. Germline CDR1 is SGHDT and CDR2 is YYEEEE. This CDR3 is CASSFGGPAGYTF. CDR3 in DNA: TGTGCCAGCAGCTTCGGGGGACCGGCTGGCTACACCTTC.

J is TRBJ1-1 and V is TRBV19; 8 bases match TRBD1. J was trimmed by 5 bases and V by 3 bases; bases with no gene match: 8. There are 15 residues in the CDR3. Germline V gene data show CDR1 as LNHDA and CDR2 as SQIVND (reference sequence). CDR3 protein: CASSIRGQRGTEAFF. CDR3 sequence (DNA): TGTGCCAGTAGTATCAGGGGGCAGAGGGGTACTGAAGCTTTCTTT.

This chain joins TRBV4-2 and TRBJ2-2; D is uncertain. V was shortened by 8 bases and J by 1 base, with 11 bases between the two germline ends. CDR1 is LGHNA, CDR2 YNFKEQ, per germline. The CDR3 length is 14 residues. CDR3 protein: CASREAVNTGELFF. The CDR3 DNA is TGTGCCAGCCGAGAGGCGGTGAACACCGGGGAGCTGTTTTTT.

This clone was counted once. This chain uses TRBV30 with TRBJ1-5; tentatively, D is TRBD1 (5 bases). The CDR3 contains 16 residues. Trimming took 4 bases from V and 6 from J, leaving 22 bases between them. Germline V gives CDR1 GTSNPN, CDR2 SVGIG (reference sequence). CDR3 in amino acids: CAWKPSTPGLSQPQHF. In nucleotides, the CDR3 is TGTGCCTGGAAACCCTCGACCCCGGGACTAAGTCAGCCCCAGCATTTT. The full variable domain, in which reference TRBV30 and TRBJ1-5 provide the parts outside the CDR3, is SQTIHQWPATLVQPVGSPLSLECTVEGTSNPNLYWYRQAAGRGLQLLFYSVGIGQISSEVPQNLSASRPQDRQFILSSKKLLLSDSGFYLCAWKPSTPGLSQPQHFGDGTRLSIL.